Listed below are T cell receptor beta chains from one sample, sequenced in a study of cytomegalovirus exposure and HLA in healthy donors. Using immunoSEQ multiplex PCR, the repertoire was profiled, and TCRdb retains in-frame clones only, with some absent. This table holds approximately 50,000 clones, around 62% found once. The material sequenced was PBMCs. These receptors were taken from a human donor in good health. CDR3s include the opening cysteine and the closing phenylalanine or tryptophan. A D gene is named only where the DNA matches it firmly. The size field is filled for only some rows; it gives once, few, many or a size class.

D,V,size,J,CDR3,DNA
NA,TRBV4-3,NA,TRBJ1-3,CASSQTPGMAESSGNTIYF,TGCGCCAGCAGCCAAACCCCGGGGATGGCCGAGTCATCCGGAAACACCATATATTTT
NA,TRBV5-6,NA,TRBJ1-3,CASRQQGSGNTIYF,TGTGCCAGCAGGCAACAGGGTTCTGGAAACACCATATATTTT
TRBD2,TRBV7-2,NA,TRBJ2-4,CASSLAGGGGAKNIQYF,TGTGCCAGCAGCCTAGCGGGGGGAGGCGGAGCCAAAAACATTCAGTACTTC
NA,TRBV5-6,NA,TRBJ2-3,CASSDAGTFTDTQYF,TGTGCCAGCAGCGATGCTGGGACTTTCACAGATACGCAGTATTTT
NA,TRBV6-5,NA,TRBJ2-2,CASSYLLASAGELFF,TGTGCCAGCAGTTACCTTTTAGCGAGTGCCGGGGAGCTGTTTTTT
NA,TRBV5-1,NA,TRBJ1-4,CASSFTGGNEKLFF,TGCGCCAGCAGCTTCACGGGGGGTAATGAAAAACTGTTTTTT
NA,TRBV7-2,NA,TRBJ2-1,CASSPEALYNEQFF,TGTGCCAGCAGCCCAGAGGCCCTCTACAATGAGCAGTTCTTC
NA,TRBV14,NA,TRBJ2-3,CASSQTRDTRTDTQYF,TGTGCCAGCAGCCAGACCCGGGACACACGCACAGATACGCAGTATTTT
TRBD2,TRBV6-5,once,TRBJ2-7,CASTSGGPSYEQYF,TGTGCCAGCACCTCGGGGGGACCCTCCTACGAGCAGTACTTC
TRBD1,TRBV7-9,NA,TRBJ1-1,CASSLIAGTGRTTEAFF,TGTGCCAGCAGCTTAATAGCCGGGACAGGGCGTACCACTGAAGCTTTCTTT
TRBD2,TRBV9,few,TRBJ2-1,CASSDLGLARNEQFF,TGTGCCAGCAGCGACCTTGGACTAGCTCGGAATGAGCAGTTCTTC